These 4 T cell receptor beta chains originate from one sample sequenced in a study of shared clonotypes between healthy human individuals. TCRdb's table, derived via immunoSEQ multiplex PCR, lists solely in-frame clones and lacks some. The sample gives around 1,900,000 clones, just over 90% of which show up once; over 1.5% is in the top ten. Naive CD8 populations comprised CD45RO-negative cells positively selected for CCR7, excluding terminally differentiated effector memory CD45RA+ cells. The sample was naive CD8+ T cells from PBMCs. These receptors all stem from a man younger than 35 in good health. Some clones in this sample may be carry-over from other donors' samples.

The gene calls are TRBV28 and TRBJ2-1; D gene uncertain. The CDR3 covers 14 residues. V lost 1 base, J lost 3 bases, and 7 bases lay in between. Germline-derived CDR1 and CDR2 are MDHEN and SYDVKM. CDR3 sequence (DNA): TGTGCCAGCAGTTTATATAGCCTCTACAATGAGCAGTTCTTC. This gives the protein CASSLYSLYNEQFF.

CDR3 sequence reads: CASSPNRIPYEQYF. CDR3 nucleotide sequence: TGTGCCAGCAGCCCTAATAGGATCCCCTACGAGCAGTACTTC. The J gene is TRBJ2-7, the V gene TRBV7-8; D not resolved. Germline V lookup: CDR1 SGHVS, CDR2 FQNEAQ. This CDR3 is built from 14 residues. V was trimmed by 5 bases and J by 2 bases, leaving 13 bases between them.

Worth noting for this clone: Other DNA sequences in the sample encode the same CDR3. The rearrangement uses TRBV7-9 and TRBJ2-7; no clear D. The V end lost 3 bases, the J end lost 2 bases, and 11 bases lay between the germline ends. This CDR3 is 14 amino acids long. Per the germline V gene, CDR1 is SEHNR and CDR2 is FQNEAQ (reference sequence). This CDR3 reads CASSLTGTPYEQYF. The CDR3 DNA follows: TGTGCCAGCAGCTTGACGGGCACCCCCTACGAGCAGTACTTC.

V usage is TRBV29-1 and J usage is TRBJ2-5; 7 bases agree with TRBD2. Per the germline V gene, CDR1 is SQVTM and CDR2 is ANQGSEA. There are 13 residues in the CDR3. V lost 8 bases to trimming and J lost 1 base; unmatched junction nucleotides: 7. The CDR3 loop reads CSFGGTPQETQYF. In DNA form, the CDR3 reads TGCAGCTTCGGGGGGACGCCCCAAGAGACCCAGTACTTC. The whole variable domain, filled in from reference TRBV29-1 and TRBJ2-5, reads SAVISQKPSRDICQRGTSLTIQCQVDSQVTMMFWYRQQPGQSLTLIATANQGSEATYESGFVIDKFPISRPNLTFSTLTVSNMSPEDSSIYLCSFGGTPQETQYFGPGTRLLVL.